These 32 T cell receptor beta chains came from one sample sequenced in a study of cytomegalovirus exposure and HLA in healthy donors. Use of 60 Vbeta and 13 Jbeta primers characterized the PCR. Using immunoSEQ multiplex PCR, the repertoire was profiled, and TCRdb retains in-frame clones only, with some absent. Among about 110,000 clones listed, around 75% were seen once. Sequenced input: PBMCs. The receptors stem from a female donor in good health and CMV-seronegative.

This chain connects TRBV9 to TRBJ1-1; TRBD1 might be the D (5 bases). The CDR3 has 14 residues. Germline V gene lookup returns CDR1 SGDLS and CDR2 YYNGEE. Trimming pared 6 bases from V and 1 base from J, leaving 13 bases between. Written as DNA, the CDR3 is TGTGCCAGCACCGCCGGACACTCGAACACTGAAGCTTTCTTT. Encoded protein: CASTAGHSNTEAFF.

This sequence joins TRBV10-3 and TRBJ2-7; 10 bases are a match to TRBD2. Unmatched junction bases numbered 8, after V lost 7 bases and J lost 5 bases. The CDR3 runs 14 residues. Germline-derived CDR1 and CDR2 are ENHRY and SYGVKD. CDR3 sequence reads: CAITQGLAGDEQYF. The CDR3 coding sequence is TGTGCCATCACCCAGGGGCTAGCGGGAGACGAGCAGTACTTC.

This chain joins TRBV7-9 and TRBJ2-7, with D possibly being TRBD2 (6 bases). This CDR3 spans 13 amino acids. Per the germline V gene, CDR1 is SEHNR and CDR2 is FQNEAQ (reference sequence). With 6 bases removed from V and 3 bases from J, the gap between germline ends came to 12 bases. The CDR3 reads CASRSRENYEQYF. DNA of the CDR3: TGTGCCAGCAGAAGCCGGGAGAACTACGAGCAGTACTTC.

V usage is TRBV25-1 and J usage is TRBJ2-3; D gene uncertain. Per germline, CDR1 MGHDK and CDR2 SYGVNS. The V and J ends lost 3 bases and 0 bases respectively, with 7 bases between them. This CDR3 spans 14 amino acids. The CDR3 sequence is CASSDWASTDTQYF. Written as DNA, the CDR3 is TGTGCCAGCAGTGATTGGGCTAGCACAGATACGCAGTATTTT.

The rearrangement joins TRBV7-6 to TRBJ1-2, with D tentatively TRBD1 (5 bases). Looked up from germline, CDR1 is SGHVS and CDR2 is FNYEAQ. Trimming took off 5 bases at V and 2 bases at J, with 9 bases between the two ends. The CDR3 consists of 13 residues. The CDR3 bases are TGTGCCAGCAGCCCGGACAAGAACTATGGCTACACCTTC. Translating it yields CASSPDKNYGYTF.

V is TRBV6-1 and J is TRBJ2-7, with a possible D match to TRBD1 (6 bases). The CDR3 length is 14 residues. CDR1 MNHNS and CDR2 SASEGT come from the germline V gene. V was pared by 8 bases and J by 2 bases, with 16 bases between. The CDR3 sequence is CASVQRTEAYEQYF. The DNA for the CDR3 is TGTGCCAGCGTACAACGGACAGAAGCCTACGAGCAGTACTTC.

This clone has only a few counts. V gene TRBV5-6 combines with J gene TRBJ1-1; no clear D gene. V was pared by 0 bases and J by 6 bases, with 15 bases between. Germline V gives CDR1 SGHDT, CDR2 YYEEEE. This CDR3 is 15 amino acids long. CDR3 in amino acids: CASSLGGLRSAEAFF. CDR3 in DNA: TGTGCCAGCAGCTTGGGAGGGCTAAGGTCTGCTGAAGCTTTCTTT.

This chain uses TRBV4-3 with TRBJ2-3; 7 bases line up with TRBD1. Per the germline V gene, CDR1 is LGHNA and CDR2 is YSLEER. The CDR3 consists of 16 residues. The J segment lost 5 bases and the V segment lost 1 base, leaving 9 bases of the junction unmatched. CDR3 sequence (DNA): TGCGCCAGCAGCCAAGCTACAGGGGCCCCACGAGATACGCAGTATTTT. It encodes CASSQATGAPRDTQYF.

The genes are TRBV27 and TRBJ2-7, with D maybe TRBD1 (6 bases). V lost 4 bases, J lost 2 bases, and 15 bases lay in between. The CDR3 loop spans 15 amino acids. The germline gives CDR1 MNHEY, CDR2 SMNVEV (reference sequence). CDR3 sequence reads: CASSSTRGLPYEQYF. For the CDR3, the DNA is TGTGCCAGCAGTTCCACAAGGGGGTTACCCTACGAGCAGTACTTC.

This clone was counted a few times. The chain employs TRBV4-2 and TRBJ2-2; TRBD2 aligns across 10 bases. Germline loops: CDR1 LGHNA, CDR2 YNFKEQ. This CDR3 is built from 21 residues. Unmatched junction bases numbered 19, after V lost 4 bases and J lost 2 bases. This CDR3 reads CASSPYVPGSGRVTNTGELFF. The CDR3, as DNA: TGTGCCAGCAGCCCCTACGTACCGGGAAGCGGGAGGGTCACAAACACCGGGGAGCTGTTTTTT.

The chain recombines TRBV5-1 with TRBJ2-3; 10 bases are shared with TRBD2. The CDR3 is 16 residues long. The V and J ends lost 5 bases and 3 bases, in that order; junction bases with no gene match: 9. Germline CDR1 SGHRS, CDR2 YFSETQ. In nucleotides, the CDR3 is TGCGCCAGCAGATATTCCTTAGCGGGAGGAACAGATACGCAGTATTTT. Protein product: CASRYSLAGGTDTQYF. The full variable domain, rest sourced from reference TRBV5-1 and TRBJ2-3, is KAGVTQTPRYLIKTRGQQVTLSCSPISGHRSVSWYQQTPGQGLQFLFEYFSETQRNKGNFPGRFSGRQFSNSRSEMNVSTLELGDSALYLCASRYSLAGGTDTQYFGPGTRLTVL.

V and J are TRBV11-2 and TRBJ2-1; 8 positions match TRBD1. The CDR3 extends over 13 amino acids. The germline CDR1 and CDR2 sequences are SGHAT and FQNNGV. The J segment lost 7 bases and the V segment lost 4 bases, leaving 3 bases of the junction unmatched. The CDR3 protein is CASSSYRGNEQFF. The CDR3 DNA follows: TGTGCCAGCAGCTCCTACAGGGGGAATGAGCAGTTCTTC.

This sequence joins TRBV29-1 and TRBJ2-1, with D perhaps matching TRBD2 (5 bases). Germline V gene sequence: CDR1 SQVTM, CDR2 ANQGSEA. The CDR3 extends over 14 amino acids. V was cut by 1 base and J by 5 bases, with 12 bases left in between. This CDR3 is CSVEVNSAHNEQFF. The CDR3 nucleotides are TGCAGCGTTGAAGTAAATAGCGCCCACAATGAGCAGTTCTTC.

The chain links TRBV5-4 to TRBJ2-3; possible D gene TRBD2, 6 bases. Germline loops: CDR1 SGHNT, CDR2 YYREEE (reference sequence). The CDR3 consists of 15 residues. The V and J ends lost 4 bases and 6 bases respectively, with 18 bases between them. The CDR3 region is CASSGTAVLGDTQYF. CDR3 in DNA: TGTGCCAGCAGCGGGACTGCGGTCCTCGGGGATACGCAGTATTTT.

The chain uses TRBV10-1 and TRBJ2-7; TRBD2 might be the D (5 bases). CDR3 length: 13 residues. The germline CDR1 and CDR2 sequences are WNHNN and SYGVQD (reference sequence). V was clipped by 2 bases and J by 2 bases, with 7 bases between them. CDR3 protein: CASSESGTYEQYF. The CDR3 region has the DNA TGCGCCAGCAGTGAGAGCGGTACCTACGAGCAGTACTTC.

This clone is a singleton in its sample. J is TRBJ2-1 and V is TRBV9, with 13 positions matching TRBD2. Germline-derived CDR1 and CDR2 are SGDLS and YYNGEE. Germline trimming cut 4 bases from V and 8 bases from J; bases unmatched to any gene: 9. The CDR3 runs 16 residues. CDR3 in amino acids: CASSFPGTSGKHEQFF. The CDR3 bases are TGTGCCAGCAGCTTCCCCGGGACTAGCGGGAAACATGAGCAGTTCTTC. Looking up the rest from reference TRBV9 and TRBJ2-1 gives the full variable domain: DSGVTQTPKHLITATGQRVTLRCSPRSGDLSVYWYQQSLDQGLQFLIQYYNGEERAKGNILERFSAQQFPDLHSELNLSSLELGDSALYFCASSFPGTSGKHEQFFGPGTRLTVL.

V gene TRBV5-4 combines with J gene TRBJ2-5; D is possibly TRBD2 (5 bases). The germline V gene encodes CDR1 SGHNT and CDR2 YYREEE (reference sequence). V was cut by 4 bases and J by 3 bases, with 10 bases left in between. The CDR3 length is 13 residues. This CDR3 reads CASSPRVEETQYF. CDR3 sequence (DNA): TGTGCCAGCAGCCCGCGGGTAGAAGAGACCCAGTACTTC.

The chain has TRBV27 and TRBJ1-4; a weak D match, TRBD1 (6 bases). The CDR3 length is 15 residues. CDR1 is MNHEY and CDR2 is SMNVEV in the germline V gene (reference sequence). With 4 bases removed from V and 5 bases from J, the gap between germline ends came to 14 bases. CDR3 nucleotide sequence: TGTGCCAGCAGTTCATTGACAGGTTTGAATGAAAAACTGTTTTTT. Translated: CASSSLTGLNEKLFF.

The gene calls are TRBV28 and TRBJ2-7; the match to TRBD2 covers 11 bases. CDR3 size: 14 residues. V trimming: 6 bases; J trimming: 7 bases; junction bases outside the gene matches: 8. CDR1 MDHEN and CDR2 SYDVKM come from the germline V gene. CDR3 loop: CASRSLAGGREQYF. CDR3 bases: TGTGCCAGCAGGTCGCTAGCGGGAGGACGGGAGCAGTACTTC.

This clone was observed a few times. The CDR3 protein is CAWGDGMGGAFF. The CDR3 region has the DNA TGTGCCTGGGGTGACGGGATGGGGGGAGCTTTCTTT. The V call is TRBV30, the J call TRBJ1-1; tentatively, D is TRBD1 (5 bases). V lost 5 bases to trimming and J lost 10 bases, with 17 bases between them. Germline V gene data show CDR1 as GTSNPN and CDR2 as SVGIG (reference sequence). This CDR3 has 12 residues.

The chain employs TRBV27 and TRBJ1-5; 11 nucleotides line up with TRBD1. The CDR3 has 15 residues. The J segment lost 4 bases and the V segment lost 6 bases, leaving 5 bases of the junction unmatched. Germline CDR1 MNHEY, CDR2 SMNVEV (reference sequence). CDR3 sequence reads: CASRPGQGANQPQHF. DNA for the CDR3: TGTGCCAGCAGACCCGGACAGGGGGCTAATCAGCCCCAGCATTTT.

The gene calls are TRBV19 and TRBJ2-6; 7 nucleotides agree with TRBD1. CDR1 is LNHDA, CDR2 SQIVND, per germline (reference sequence). The CDR3 contains 20 residues. The V segment lost 5 bases and the J segment 3 bases; nucleotides outside the gene matches: 19. The chain's CDR3 is CASSFPPDRVRTRGANVLTF. Written as DNA, the CDR3 is TGTGCCAGTAGTTTCCCTCCCGACAGGGTCAGAACCCGTGGGGCCAACGTCCTGACTTTC. The full variable domain, its missing parts supplied by reference TRBV19 and TRBJ2-6, is DGGITQSPKYLFRKEGQNVTLSCEQNLNHDAMYWYRQDPGQGLRLIYYSQIVNDFQKGDIAEGYSVSREKKESFPLTVTSAQKNPTAFYLCASSFPPDRVRTRGANVLTFGAGSRLTVL.

This clone came up a few times. The chain joins TRBV11-2 to TRBJ2-7; TRBD2 matches at 7 bases. J gave up 5 bases and V 5 bases, and 9 bases lay outside the gene matches. Germline V gene lookup returns CDR1 SGHAT and CDR2 FQNNGV. The CDR3 is 14 residues long. CDR3 sequence: CASSPTGLRDEQYF. The CDR3 nucleotides read TGTGCCAGCAGCCCCACGGGACTAAGAGACGAGCAGTACTTC.

The gene calls are TRBV6-6 and TRBJ2-3; weak D call: TRBD1 (5 bases). Trimming took off 2 bases at V and 1 base at J, with 13 bases between the two ends. The germline CDR1 and CDR2 sequences are MNHNY and SVGAGI (reference sequence). This CDR3 region has 16 residues. The CDR3, as DNA: TGTGCCAGCAGTTACCTCGTTTGGGGCGGCACAGATACGCAGTATTTT. It encodes CASSYLVWGGTDTQYF.

This clone has only a few counts. The chain recombines TRBV12-5 with TRBJ2-7, with D possibly being TRBD1 (6 bases). The CDR3 is 18 residues long. The ends were cut back, 0 bases at V and 2 bases at J, with 20 bases in the middle. Germline V gene sequence: CDR1 LGHNT, CDR2 FRNRAP. CDR3 residues: CASGLVQIGQGNTYEQYF. The CDR3 region has the DNA TGTGCTAGTGGTTTGGTACAAATCGGTCAGGGGAATACCTACGAGCAGTACTTC.

This chain joins TRBV11-3 and TRBJ2-7; a weak D match, TRBD1 (6 bases). The CDR3 is 13 amino acids. Germline CDR1 SGHNT, CDR2 YENEEA. Deletions cut 5 bases from V and 0 bases from J, with 8 bases between. The CDR3 region has the DNA TGTGCCAGCAGCCCGGACAGCTCCTACGAGCAGTACTTC. Amino acids: CASSPDSSYEQYF.

The chain recombines TRBV10-3 with TRBJ2-3, with D maybe TRBD2 (6 bases). The V gene's germline CDR1 is ENHRY and CDR2 SYGVKD. There are 14 residues in the CDR3. With 6 bases removed from V and 2 bases from J, the gap between germline ends came to 12 bases. For the CDR3, the DNA is TGTGCCATCAGCCGGGACTTAAACACAGATACGCAGTATTTT. This gives the protein CAISRDLNTDTQYF.

The chain recombines TRBV15 with TRBJ2-6; D unresolved. This CDR3 contains 17 residues. Germline CDR1 LNHNV, CDR2 YYDKDF (reference sequence). The V gene lost 3 bases and the J gene lost 0 bases, with 12 bases spanning the gap. Here the CDR3 reads CATSRQSGTSGANVLTF. DNA for the CDR3: TGTGCCACCAGCAGGCAATCGGGTACCTCTGGGGCCAACGTCCTGACTTTC. Variable domain in full (rest from reference TRBV15 and TRBJ2-6): DAMVIQNPRYQVTQFGKPVTLSCSQTLNHNVMYWYQQKSSQAPKLLFHYYDKDFNNEADTPDNFQSRRPNTSFCFLDIRSPGLGDTAMYLCATSRQSGTSGANVLTFGAGSRLTVL.

V and J are TRBV7-9 and TRBJ2-7; D unresolved. CDR1 and CDR2 (germline): SEHNR, FQNEAQ (reference sequence). The CDR3 loop spans 11 amino acids. Trimming removed 5 bases at V and 2 bases at J, with 4 bases between. The CDR3 coding sequence is TGTGCCAGCAGCGCTACCTACGAGCAGTACTTC. Protein product: CASSATYEQYF. Complete variable domain (other parts from reference TRBV7-9 and TRBJ2-7): DTGVSQNPRHKITKRGQNVTFRCDPISEHNRLYWYRQTLGQGPEFLTYFQNEAQLEKSRLLSDRFSAERPKGSFSTLEIQRTEQGDSAMYLCASSATYEQYFGPGTRLTVT.

J is TRBJ2-7 and V is TRBV5-1; no reliable D call. This CDR3 spans 12 amino acids. Germline loops: CDR1 SGHRS, CDR2 YFSETQ. The V end was cut by 0 bases, the J end by 4 bases, with 5 bases between. For the CDR3, the DNA is TGCGCCAGCAGCTTGGGAGCTTACGAGCAGTACTTC. Encoded protein: CASSLGAYEQYF.

Of note for this clone: The sample carries other DNA sequences with the same CDR3. CDR3: CASSLGFYYEQYF. The CDR3 bases are TGTGCCAGCAGCTTAGGCTTCTACTACGAGCAGTACTTC. The V call is TRBV13, the J call TRBJ2-7, with unresolved D. The CDR3 is 13 amino acids. Per the germline V gene, CDR1 is PRHDT and CDR2 is FYEKMQ (reference sequence). Trimming shortened V by 0 bases and J by 3 bases, and 6 bases separated the two germline ends. The full variable domain, with the rest looked up from reference TRBV13 and TRBJ2-7, is AAGVIQSPRHLIKEKRETATLKCYPIPRHDTVYWYQQGPGQDPQFLISFYEKMQSDKGSIPDRFSAQQFSDYHSELNMSSLELGDSALYFCASSLGFYYEQYFGPGTRLTVT.

This chain uses TRBV28 with TRBJ2-7; 7 bases agree with TRBD1. Germline V gene lookup returns CDR1 MDHEN and CDR2 SYDVKM. The V gene end was trimmed by 6 bases and the J gene end by 2 bases; junction bases not matched to a gene: 7. The CDR3 has 14 amino acids. The CDR3 region is CASRTTGNTYEQYF. The CDR3 region has the DNA TGTGCCAGCAGAACGACAGGGAACACCTACGAGCAGTACTTC.